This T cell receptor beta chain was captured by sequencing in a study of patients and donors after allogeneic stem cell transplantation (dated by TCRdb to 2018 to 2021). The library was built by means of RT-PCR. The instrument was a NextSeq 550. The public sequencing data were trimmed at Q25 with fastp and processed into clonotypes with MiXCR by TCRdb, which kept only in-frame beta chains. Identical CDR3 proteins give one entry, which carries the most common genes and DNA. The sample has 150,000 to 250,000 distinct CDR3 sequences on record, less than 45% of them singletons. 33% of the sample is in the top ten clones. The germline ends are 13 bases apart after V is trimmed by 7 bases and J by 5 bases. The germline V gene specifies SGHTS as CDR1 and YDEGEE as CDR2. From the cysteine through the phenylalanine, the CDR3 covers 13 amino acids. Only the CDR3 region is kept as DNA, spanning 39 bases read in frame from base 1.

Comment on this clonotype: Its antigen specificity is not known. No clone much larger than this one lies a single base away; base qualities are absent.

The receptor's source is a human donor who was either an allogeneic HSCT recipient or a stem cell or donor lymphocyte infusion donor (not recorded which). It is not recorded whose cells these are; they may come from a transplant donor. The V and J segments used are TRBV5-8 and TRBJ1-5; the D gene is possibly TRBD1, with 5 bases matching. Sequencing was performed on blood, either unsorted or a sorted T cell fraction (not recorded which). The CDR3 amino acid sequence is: CASYPTEDQPQHF. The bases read TGTGCCAGCTACCCGACAGAAGATCAGCCCCAGCATTTT.